Presented here are 20 T cell receptor beta chains from one specimen sequenced in a study of cytomegalovirus exposure and HLA in healthy donors. Primers: 60 Vbeta forward and 13 Jbeta reverse. Method: immunoSEQ multiplex PCR; TCRdb's copy keeps in-frame clones and lacks some. Of around 170,000 clones detected, over 65% appear once; the ten largest clones hold about 2.6%. The sample taken for sequencing was PBMCs. These receptor sequences come from a woman in her forties or fifties in good health and CMV-seropositive.

The chain uses TRBV18 and TRBJ1-2; possible D gene TRBD1, 6 bases. With 2 bases removed from V and 6 bases from J, the gap between germline ends came to 7 bases. This CDR3 comprises 12 residues. The germline gives CDR1 KGHSH, CDR2 LQKENI. This chain's CDR3 is CASSPRQDGYTF. The CDR3 DNA reads TGTGCCAGCTCACCAAGACAGGATGGCTACACCTTC.

This rearrangement joins TRBV2 to TRBJ2-3; 14 positions agree with TRBD2. The CDR3 extends over 15 amino acids. The germline gives CDR1 SNHLY, CDR2 FYNNEI. The ends lost 5 bases at V and 4 bases at J; junction bases unmatched: 2. The DNA of the CDR3 is TGTGCCAGCAGTTCGACTAGCGGGGGGGCAGATACGCAGTATTTT. Its translation: CASSSTSGGADTQYF.

This clone was seen more than once but under ten times. CDR3 residues: CASSYSRGDYGYTF. DNA of the CDR3: TGTGCCAGCAGTTACTCCCGGGGGGACTATGGCTACACCTTC. The chain uses TRBV6-6 and TRBJ1-2; possible D gene TRBD1, 5 bases. Trimming stripped 0 bases from V and 3 bases from J, with 8 bases between. The CDR3 extends over 14 amino acids. Germline assignment: CDR1 MNHNY and CDR2 SVGAGI (reference sequence).

The genes are TRBV7-2 and TRBJ1-6; TRBD1 matches at 7 bases. V shed 2 bases, J shed 4 bases, and the junction held 8 bases outside the gene matches. CDR1 is SGHTA, CDR2 FQGNSA, per germline. The CDR3 covers 17 residues. The CDR3 DNA reads TGTGCCAGCAGCTTAACAAGGGACAGTAAATATAATTCACCCCTCCACTTT. Protein: CASSLTRDSKYNSPLHF.

This clone was seen only a few times. V and J are TRBV6-5 and TRBJ1-2; 8 bases agree with TRBD1. CDR3 length: 15 residues. Germline V CDR1 and CDR2: MNHEY, SVGAGI. With 0 bases clipped from V and 3 bases from J, the junction kept 3 bases outside the gene matches. In DNA, the CDR3 is TGTGCCAGCAGTTACTCTCCGACAGGGGACTATGGCTACACCTTC. Translation: CASSYSPTGDYGYTF.

The rearrangement uses TRBV25-1 and TRBJ1-4; 9 nucleotides match TRBD1. CDR3 length: 16 amino acids. J lost 8 bases, V lost 3 bases, and 10 bases had no gene match. Germline CDR1 MGHDK, CDR2 SYGVNS. The CDR3 here is CASSDTFGTGSEKLFF. DNA for the CDR3: TGTGCCAGCAGTGACACTTTCGGGACAGGGTCCGAAAAACTGTTTTTT.

In its sample, this clone was seen once. This chain uses TRBV7-2 with TRBJ1-1; 7 bases map to TRBD1. Trimming removed 5 bases from V and 10 bases from J; junction bases left unmatched: 10. Germline CDR1 is SGHTA and CDR2 is FQGNSA. This CDR3 is built from 13 residues. In nucleotides, the CDR3 is TGTGCCAGCAGCCCCCGACAGGGCGGTGTAGCTTTCTTT. This encodes CASSPRQGGVAFF.

J is TRBJ2-7 and V is TRBV5-5; 8 positions match TRBD2. J gave up 0 bases and V 1 base, and 12 bases lay outside the gene matches. The CDR3 contains 18 residues. Per the germline V gene, CDR1 is SGHKS and CDR2 is YYEKEE (reference sequence). The CDR3 region has the DNA TGTGCCAGCAGCTTGAATGAGGCTAGCGGGCCTAGCTCCTACGAGCAGTACTTC. Protein sequence: CASSLNEASGPSSYEQYF.

The chain uses TRBV5-1 and TRBJ2-1, with D perhaps matching TRBD1 (6 bases). Germline V lookup: CDR1 SGHRS, CDR2 YFSETQ. This CDR3 is built from 14 residues. Trimming pared 4 bases from V and 5 bases from J, leaving 13 bases between. CDR3 region: CASSSNTGNNEQFF. The CDR3 DNA reads as TGCGCCAGCAGCAGCAACACAGGGAACAATGAGCAGTTCTTC.

J is TRBJ1-2 and V is TRBV7-2; D might be TRBD1 (6 bases). The CDR3 length is 15 residues. Germline assignment: CDR1 SGHTA and CDR2 FQGNSA. V lost 5 bases to trimming and J lost 2 bases, with 15 bases between them. CDR3 loop: CASSTPKTGNYGYTF. CDR3 nucleotide sequence: TGTGCCAGCAGCACGCCTAAAACAGGGAACTATGGCTACACCTTC.

The genes are TRBV6-5 and TRBJ2-5; 7 bases line up with TRBD1. V was clipped by 6 bases and J by 7 bases; unmatched bases: 11. The CDR3 is 14 amino acids. Per germline, CDR1 MNHEY and CDR2 SVGAGI. CDR3 bases: TGTGCCAGCAGGCCCGGGACAGTGAGAGGGACCCAGTACTTC. Amino acids: CASRPGTVRGTQYF.

This rearrangement joins TRBV4-2 to TRBJ2-1; TRBD2 matches 13 bases. The junction had 14 bases not matched to a gene; V was cut back by 5 bases and J by 4 bases. Per germline, CDR1 LGHNA and CDR2 YNFKEQ. The CDR3 has 19 amino acids. The CDR3 DNA follows: TGTGCCAGCAGCTTGAACCCCGGACTAGCGGGGGCCTTATACAATGAGCAGTTCTTC. It translates to CASSLNPGLAGALYNEQFF.

This rearrangement joins TRBV19 to TRBJ2-6; D unclear. Germline lookup yields CDR1 LNHDA and CDR2 SQIVND (reference sequence). CDR3 size: 16 residues. V shed 1 base and J shed 1 base, with 8 bases lying between them. This chain's CDR3 is CASSIVSPSGANVLTF. For the CDR3, the DNA is TGTGCCAGTAGTATAGTTTCCCCTTCTGGGGCCAACGTCCTGACTTTC. Complete variable domain (other parts from reference TRBV19 and TRBJ2-6): DGGITQSPKYLFRKEGQNVTLSCEQNLNHDAMYWYRQDPGQGLRLIYYSQIVNDFQKGDIAEGYSVSREKKESFPLTVTSAQKNPTAFYLCASSIVSPSGANVLTFGAGSRLTVL.

The chain has TRBV6-1 and TRBJ1-1; 7 nucleotides line up with TRBD1. The CDR3 loop spans 15 amino acids. Trimming at V came to 6 bases and at J to 3 bases, leaving 10 bases not matched to a gene. Germline V gene sequence: CDR1 MNHNS, CDR2 SASEGT. The CDR3 reads CASSPGTAVYTEAFF. The CDR3 DNA follows: TGTGCCAGCAGCCCAGGGACAGCGGTATACACTGAAGCTTTCTTT.

This rearrangement joins TRBV19 to TRBJ2-2, with D possibly being TRBD2 (5 bases). This CDR3 comprises 15 residues. Germline CDR1 reads LNHDA; CDR2 reads SQIVND (reference sequence). Trimming removed 4 bases at V and 3 bases at J, with 12 bases between. The CDR3, as DNA: TGTGCCAGTAGTACCCTCCAGAGGGACACCGGGGAGCTGTTTTTT. As protein: CASSTLQRDTGELFF.

To note about this clone: The limits of the CDR3 on the DNA are not certain, so only TCRdb's listed CDR3 is given. The chain uses TRBV28 and TRBJ1-2; the DNA was not used to check the table's D call, TRBD1. Looked up from germline, CDR1 is MDHEN and CDR2 is SYDVKM. The length of the CDR3 is 15 amino acids, counting both ends. The CDR3 protein is CASAFFGTGTGGSSF.

The V and J genes are TRBV28 and TRBJ2-7; the match to TRBD1 covers 7 bases. Germline values: CDR1 MDHEN, CDR2 SYDVKM. This CDR3 has 14 amino acids. The V and J ends lost 6 bases and 1 base, in that order; junction bases with no gene match: 6. CDR3 nucleotide sequence: TGTGCCAGCAGACCCCGGGGACAGTCCTACGAGCAGTACTTC. Amino acids: CASRPRGQSYEQYF. The entire variable domain, with the rest obtained from reference TRBV28 and TRBJ2-7, is as follows: DVKVTQSSRYLVKRTGEKVFLECVQDMDHENMFWYRQDPGLGLRLIYFSYDVKMKEKGDIPEGYSVSREKKERFSLILESASTNQTSMYLCASRPRGQSYEQYFGPGTRLTVT.

CDR3 in amino acids: CASSLGGVPGQPQHF. In nucleotides, the CDR3 is TGCGCCAGCAGCTTGGGGGGCGTTCCGGGTCAGCCCCAGCATTTT. The rearrangement links TRBV5-1 to TRBJ1-5; maybe TRBD1 (5 bases). The CDR3 consists of 15 residues. Looked up from germline, CDR1 is SGHRS and CDR2 is YFSETQ. Deletions cut 0 bases from V and 6 bases from J, with 13 bases between.

This chain links TRBV18 with TRBJ2-5, with D tentatively TRBD2 (6 bases). Germline V gene sequence: CDR1 KGHSH, CDR2 LQKENI. The V end lost 1 base, the J end lost 0 bases, and 12 bases lay between the germline ends. This CDR3 is 16 amino acids long. For the CDR3, the DNA is TGTGCCAGCTCACCACGGGTAGCGGAATACCAAGAGACCCAGTACTTC. It specifies CASSPRVAEYQETQYF.

The V call is TRBV7-2, the J call TRBJ2-5; 8 bases match TRBD2. V shed 5 bases, J shed 0 bases, and the junction held 8 bases outside the gene matches. Germline V gene sequence: CDR1 SGHTA, CDR2 FQGNSA. This CDR3 comprises 16 residues. CDR3 in DNA: TGTGCCAGCAGCCGTCAGATCGGGGGGGACCAAGAGACCCAGTACTTC. Protein sequence: CASSRQIGGDQETQYF.